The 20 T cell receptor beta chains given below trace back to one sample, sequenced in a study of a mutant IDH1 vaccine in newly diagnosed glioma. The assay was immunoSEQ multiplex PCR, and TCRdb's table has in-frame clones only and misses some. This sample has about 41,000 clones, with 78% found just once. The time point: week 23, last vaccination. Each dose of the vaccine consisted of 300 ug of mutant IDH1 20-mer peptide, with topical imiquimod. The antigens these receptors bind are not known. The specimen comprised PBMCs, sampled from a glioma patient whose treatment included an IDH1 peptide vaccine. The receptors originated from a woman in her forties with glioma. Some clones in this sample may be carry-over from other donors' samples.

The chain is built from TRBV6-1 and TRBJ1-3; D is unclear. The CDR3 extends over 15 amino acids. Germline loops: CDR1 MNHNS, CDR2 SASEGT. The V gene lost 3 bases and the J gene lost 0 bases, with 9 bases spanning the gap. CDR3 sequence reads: CASSDATLSGNTIYF. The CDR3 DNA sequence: TGTGCCAGCAGTGACGCAACGCTCTCTGGAAACACCATATATTTT.

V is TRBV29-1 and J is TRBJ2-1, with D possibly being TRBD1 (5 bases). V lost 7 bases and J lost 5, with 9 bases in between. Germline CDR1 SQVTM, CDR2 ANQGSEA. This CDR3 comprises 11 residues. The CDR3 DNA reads TGCAGCGGTGGGGCGGACAATGAGCAGTTCTTC. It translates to CSGGADNEQFF.

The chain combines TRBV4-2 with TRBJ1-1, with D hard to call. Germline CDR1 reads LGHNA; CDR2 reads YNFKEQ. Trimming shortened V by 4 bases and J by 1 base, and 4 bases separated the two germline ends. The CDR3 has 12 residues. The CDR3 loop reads CASSLWNTEAFF. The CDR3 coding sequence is TGTGCCAGCAGCCTGTGGAACACTGAAGCTTTCTTT.

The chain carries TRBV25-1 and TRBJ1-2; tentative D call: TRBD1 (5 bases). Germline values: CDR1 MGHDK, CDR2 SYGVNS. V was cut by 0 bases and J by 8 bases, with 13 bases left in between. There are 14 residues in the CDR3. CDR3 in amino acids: CASSEYGGGVGYTF. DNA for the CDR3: TGTGCCAGCAGTGAATATGGGGGTGGGGTCGGCTACACCTTC.

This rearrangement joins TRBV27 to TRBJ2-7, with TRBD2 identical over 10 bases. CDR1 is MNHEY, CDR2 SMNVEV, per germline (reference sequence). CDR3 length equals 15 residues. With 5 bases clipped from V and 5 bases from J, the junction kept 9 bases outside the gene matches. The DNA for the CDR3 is TGTGCCAGCAGTCACCGGACTAGCGGTCTTGACGAGCAGTACTTC. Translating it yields CASSHRTSGLDEQYF.

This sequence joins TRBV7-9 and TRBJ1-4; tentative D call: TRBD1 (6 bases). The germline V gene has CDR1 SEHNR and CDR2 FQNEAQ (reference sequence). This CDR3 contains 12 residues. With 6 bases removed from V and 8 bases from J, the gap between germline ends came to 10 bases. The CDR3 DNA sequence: TGTGCCAGCAGAAGCCAGGGGGAAAAACTGTTTTTT. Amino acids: CASRSQGEKLFF.

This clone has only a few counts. For the CDR3, the DNA is TGTGCCAGCGACTCAAGAAAGACCTATGGCTACACCTTC. It encodes CASDSRKTYGYTF. This sequence joins TRBV9 and TRBJ1-2; D is unresolved. The CDR3 consists of 13 residues. V was cut by 7 bases and J by 4 bases, with 14 bases left in between. CDR1 is SGDLS and CDR2 is YYNGEE in the germline V gene.

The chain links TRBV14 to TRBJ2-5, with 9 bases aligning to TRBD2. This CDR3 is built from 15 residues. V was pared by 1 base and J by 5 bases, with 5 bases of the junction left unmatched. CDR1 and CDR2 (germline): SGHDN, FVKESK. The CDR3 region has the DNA TGTGCCAGCAGCCAAGCGGCGGGGGGGCGTGAGACCCAGTACTTC. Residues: CASSQAAGGRETQYF.

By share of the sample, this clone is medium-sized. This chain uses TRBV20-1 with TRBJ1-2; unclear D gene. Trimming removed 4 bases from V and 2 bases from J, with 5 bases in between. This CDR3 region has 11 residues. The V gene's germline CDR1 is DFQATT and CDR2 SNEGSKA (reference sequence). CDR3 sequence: CSATENYGYTF. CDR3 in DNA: TGCAGTGCTACGGAAAACTATGGCTACACCTTC.

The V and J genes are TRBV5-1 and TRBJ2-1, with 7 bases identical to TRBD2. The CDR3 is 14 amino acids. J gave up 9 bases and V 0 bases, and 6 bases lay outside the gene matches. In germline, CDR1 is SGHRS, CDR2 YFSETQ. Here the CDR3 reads CASSLASPSGEQFF. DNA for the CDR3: TGCGCCAGCAGCTTGGCTAGCCCTAGCGGTGAGCAGTTCTTC.

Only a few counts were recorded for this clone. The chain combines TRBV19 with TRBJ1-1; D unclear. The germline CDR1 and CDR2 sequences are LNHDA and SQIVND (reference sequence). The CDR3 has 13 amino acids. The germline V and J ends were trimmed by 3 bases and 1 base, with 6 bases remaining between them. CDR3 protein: CASSIAENTEAFF. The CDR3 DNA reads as TGTGCCAGTAGTATTGCCGAGAACACTGAAGCTTTCTTT.

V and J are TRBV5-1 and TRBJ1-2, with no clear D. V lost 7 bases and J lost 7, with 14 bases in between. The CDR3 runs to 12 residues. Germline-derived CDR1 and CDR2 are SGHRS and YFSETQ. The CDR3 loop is CASQEADSGYTF. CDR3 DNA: TGCGCCAGCCAGGAGGCGGATAGTGGCTACACCTTC.

The DNA of the CDR3 is TGTGCCAGTAGTATAGATCGGCAGGTACGGACCCAGTACTTC. Protein: CASSIDRQVRTQYF. This sequence joins TRBV19 and TRBJ2-5; D gene uncertain. Germline CDR1 LNHDA, CDR2 SQIVND (reference sequence). With 0 bases removed from V and 7 bases from J, the gap between germline ends came to 12 bases. The CDR3 spans 14 residues.

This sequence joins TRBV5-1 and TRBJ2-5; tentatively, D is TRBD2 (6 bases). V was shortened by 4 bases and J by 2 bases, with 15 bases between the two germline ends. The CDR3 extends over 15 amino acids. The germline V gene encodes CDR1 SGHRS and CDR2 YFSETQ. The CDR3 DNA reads TGCGCCAGCAGCACACTTGCTAGCGATCAAGAGACCCAGTACTTC. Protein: CASSTLASDQETQYF.

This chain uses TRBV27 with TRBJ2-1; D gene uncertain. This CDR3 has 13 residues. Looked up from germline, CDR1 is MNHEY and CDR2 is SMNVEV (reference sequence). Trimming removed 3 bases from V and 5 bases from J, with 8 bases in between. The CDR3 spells CASSLMKNNEQFF. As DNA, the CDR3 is TGTGCCAGCAGTTTGATGAAAAACAATGAGCAGTTCTTC.

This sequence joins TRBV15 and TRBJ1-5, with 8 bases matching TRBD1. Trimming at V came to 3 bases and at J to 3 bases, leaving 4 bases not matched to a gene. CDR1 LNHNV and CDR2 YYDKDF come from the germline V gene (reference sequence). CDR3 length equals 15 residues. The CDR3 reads CATSRTGAYNQPQHF. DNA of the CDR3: TGTGCCACCAGCAGGACAGGGGCCTACAATCAGCCCCAGCATTTT. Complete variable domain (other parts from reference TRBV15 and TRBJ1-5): DAMVIQNPRYQVTQFGKPVTLSCSQTLNHNVMYWYQQKSSQAPKLLFHYYDKDFNNEADTPDNFQSRRPNTSFCFLDIRSPGLGDTAMYLCATSRTGAYNQPQHFGDGTRLSIL.

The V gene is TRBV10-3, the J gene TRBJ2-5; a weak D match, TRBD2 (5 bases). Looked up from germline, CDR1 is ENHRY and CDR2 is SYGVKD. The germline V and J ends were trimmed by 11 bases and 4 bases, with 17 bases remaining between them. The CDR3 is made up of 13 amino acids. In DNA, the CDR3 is TGTGCCCTCCGGGGAGTAGGTTCAGAGACCCAGTACTTC. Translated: CALRGVGSETQYF.

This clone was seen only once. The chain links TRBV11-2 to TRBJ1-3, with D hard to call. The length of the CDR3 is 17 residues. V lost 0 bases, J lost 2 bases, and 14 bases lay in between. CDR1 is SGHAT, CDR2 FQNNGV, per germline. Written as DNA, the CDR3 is TGTGCCAGCAGCTTAGATATCTGGTCCTACGCTGGAAACACCATATATTTT. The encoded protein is CASSLDIWSYAGNTIYF.

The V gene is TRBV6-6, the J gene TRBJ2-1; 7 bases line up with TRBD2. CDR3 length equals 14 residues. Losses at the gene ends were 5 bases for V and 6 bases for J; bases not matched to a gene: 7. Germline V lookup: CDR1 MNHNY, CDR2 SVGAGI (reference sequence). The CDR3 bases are TGTGCCAGCAGTGCCGTGGCGGGGGTCAATGAGCAGTTCTTC. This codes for CASSAVAGVNEQFF.

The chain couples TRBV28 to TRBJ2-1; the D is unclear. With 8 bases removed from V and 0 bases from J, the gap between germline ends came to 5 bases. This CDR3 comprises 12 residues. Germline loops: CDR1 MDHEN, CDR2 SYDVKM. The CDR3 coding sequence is TGTGCCAGCGCTAACTCCTACAATGAGCAGTTCTTC. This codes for CASANSYNEQFF. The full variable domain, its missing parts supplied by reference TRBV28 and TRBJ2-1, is DVKVTQSSRYLVKRTGEKVFLECVQDMDHENMFWYRQDPGLGLRLIYFSYDVKMKEKGDIPEGYSVSREKKERFSLILESASTNQTSMYLCASANSYNEQFFGPGTRLTVL.